This T cell receptor (beta chain) was sequenced in a study of T cell repertoires in ileal Crohn's disease. The V end lost 0 bases, the J end lost 0 bases, and 6 bases lay between the germline ends. CDR1 is SGHRS and CDR2 is YFSETQ in the germline V gene. This CDR3 comprises 15 residues. Points on this clone: In the same sample, other DNA sequences code for this CDR3.

The table came from immunoSEQ multiplex PCR; TCRdb's copy has only in-frame clones and leaves some out. The top ten hold around 9.7% of the sample, which has approximately 5,500 clones, over 75% seen once. The sequenced sample was ileal tissue. This chain links TRBV5-1 with TRBJ1-4, with D unclear. This receptor was obtained from an adult with Crohn's disease. This CDR3 is CASSLGLATNEKLFF. The CDR3 region has the DNA TGCGCCAGCAGCTTGGGCCTAGCAACTAATGAAAAACTGTTTTTT.